This T cell receptor (beta chain) is drawn from a study of technical replicates of blood from several donors. Trimming shortened V by 3 bases and J by 2 bases, and 11 bases separated the two germline ends. CDR1 and CDR2 (germline): SGHVS, FQNEAQ. The CDR3 has 14 residues. The table came from immunoSEQ multiplex PCR; TCRdb's copy has only in-frame clones and leaves some out. The table records roughly 83,000 clones, around 90% of them present only once. This sequence originates from a human donor in good health. The rearrangement links TRBV7-8 to TRBJ2-7; weak D call: TRBD1 (5 bases). The sample comprised T cells isolated from PBMCs. CDR3 loop: CASSFLGAAYEQYF. CDR3 sequence (DNA): TGTGCCAGCAGCTTTCTTGGGGCAGCCTACGAGCAGTACTTC.